This TCR beta chain was documented in a study of T cells in Graves' hyperthyroidism and ophthalmopathy. Study-level findings and limits: The model identified upcoming ophthalmopathy a median about 7.1 months ahead of onset. In blood, most of the thyroid clonotypes expanded above 0.001 were also present.

This clonotype was counted many times. The target antigen is unknown. Diagnosis relied on clinical symptoms, serum thyroxine and TRAb, thyroid ultrasound and orbital computed tomography. Researchers amplified the TCR beta CDR3 regions from RNA transcripts. The HTBI primer set drove a first-round RT-PCR of the TCR CDR3. TCRdb re-analysed the multiplex PCR reads in MiXCR, keeping a single row per CDR3 protein. The repertoire holds a few hundred thousand distinct CDR3 sequences, around 16% seen once, with roughly 3.3% in the top ten. The CDR3 covers 14 residues. The J segment lost 3 bases and the V segment lost 6 bases, leaving 5 bases of the junction unmatched.

The sequence derives from a woman aged 40 to 50 with Graves' ophthalmopathy. What was sequenced was blood. The V call is TRBV12-3 or TRBV12-4, the J call TRBJ2-5, with 9 positions matching TRBD1. The CDR3 DNA reads TGTGCCAGCAGGGAACAGGGGGCTAAAGAGACCCAGTACTTC. It encodes CASREQGAKETQYF.